One and the same sample provided the 15 T cell receptor beta chains below, sequenced in a study of T cells expressing NK-cell markers. TCRdb re-called the 5' RACE reads; one entry per CDR3 protein, DNA not given. There are a few hundred thousand distinct CDR3 sequences in the sample, with approximately 0.39% held by the top ten. The sample taken for sequencing was blood T cells: a sorted CD56 or NKG2C T cell subset, CD4+ or CD8+ T cells, or bulk PBMC T cells (not recorded which). These TCRs come from a man younger than 35 in good health.

V usage is TRBV12-3 or TRBV12-4 and J usage is TRBJ2-3; with no DNA, the TCRdb D assignment of TRBD2 cannot be verified. This CDR3 contains 15 residues. The CDR3 loop reads CASSPRTSGGDTQYF.

V gene TRBV4-1 combines with J gene TRBJ2-1. The CDR3 loop spans 16 amino acids. From germline, CDR1 is MGHRA and CDR2 YSYEKL. CDR3: CASSPNSLFGYNEQFF.

The J gene is TRBJ2-3, the V gene TRBV27; TCRdb's D call of TRBD2 is untestable without DNA. The CDR3 length is 15 residues. The germline gives CDR1 MNHEY, CDR2 SMNVEV (reference sequence). CDR3 amino acids: CASSWASGKKDTQYF.

The V gene is TRBV12-3 or TRBV12-4, the J gene TRBJ1-6. The CDR3 sequence is 13 residues long. CDR3 sequence: CASSLNINSPLHF.

The rearrangement links TRBV7-2 to TRBJ2-3; with no DNA, the TCRdb D assignment of TRBD1 cannot be verified. The CDR3 spans 15 residues. Germline V gene data show CDR1 as SGHTA and CDR2 as FQGNSA. CDR3 region: CASSHGTARTDTQYF. The whole variable domain, remainder taken from reference TRBV7-2 and TRBJ2-3, is GAGVSQSPSNKVTEKGKDVELRCDPISGHTALYWYRQSLGQGLEFLIYFQGNSAPDKSGLPSDRFSAERTGGSVSTLTIQRTQQEDSAVYLCASSHGTARTDTQYFGPGTRLTVL.

This chain links TRBV28 with TRBJ2-1. Germline assignment: CDR1 MDHEN and CDR2 SYDVKM. The CDR3 sequence is 12 residues long. CDR3 protein: CASSFDSGEQFF. The full variable domain, in which reference TRBV28 and TRBJ2-1 provide the parts outside the CDR3, is DVKVTQSSRYLVKRTGEKVFLECVQDMDHENMFWYRQDPGLGLRLIYFSYDVKMKEKGDIPEGYSVSREKKERFSLILESASTNQTSMYLCASSFDSGEQFFGPGTRLTVL.

This sequence joins TRBV5-1 and TRBJ2-2; the TRBD1 assignment by TCRdb is unverifiable without DNA. Looked up from germline, CDR1 is SGHRS and CDR2 is YFSETQ. CDR3 length: 14 amino acids. CDR3 region: CASSAGQGPGELFF. The variable domain in full, with the rest retrieved from reference TRBV5-1 and TRBJ2-2, is KAGVTQTPRYLIKTRGQQVTLSCSPISGHRSVSWYQQTPGQGLQFLFEYFSETQRNKGNFPGRFSGRQFSNSRSEMNVSTLELGDSALYLCASSAGQGPGELFFGEGSRLTVL.

The V gene is TRBV15, the J gene TRBJ2-1; TCRdb lists TRBD1, though no DNA is available to test this call. The germline V gene encodes CDR1 LNHNV and CDR2 YYDKDF (reference sequence). The CDR3 is 14 amino acids. The chain's CDR3 is CATEQGALRDEQFF.

The chain has TRBV20-1 and TRBJ1-4. Germline lookup yields CDR1 DFQATT and CDR2 SNEGSKA (reference sequence). The CDR3 extends over 15 amino acids. The CDR3 region is CSARRGGGTNEKLFF.

The chain is built from TRBV5-1 and TRBJ2-3; TCRdb's D gene call, TRBD1, goes unchecked for lack of DNA. CDR1 is SGHRS and CDR2 is YFSETQ in the germline V gene. CDR3 length: 14 amino acids. The CDR3: CASSLERTMDTQYF. The whole variable domain, filled in from reference TRBV5-1 and TRBJ2-3, reads KAGVTQTPRYLIKTRGQQVTLSCSPISGHRSVSWYQQTPGQGLQFLFEYFSETQRNKGNFPGRFSGRQFSNSRSEMNVSTLELGDSALYLCASSLERTMDTQYFGPGTRLTVL.

This sequence joins TRBV11-2 and TRBJ2-2; with no DNA, the TCRdb D assignment of TRBD2 cannot be verified. Germline-derived CDR1 and CDR2 are SGHAT and FQNNGV. This CDR3 is 17 amino acids long. The CDR3 is CASTRPGLAQNTGELFF.

The chain uses TRBV10-2 and TRBJ1-5; the D call from TCRdb, TRBD1, cannot be confirmed without DNA. Germline V CDR1 and CDR2: WSHSY, SAAADI. CDR3 length equals 14 residues. CDR3 amino acids: CASRTGNSNQPQHF.

The J gene is TRBJ1-1, the V gene TRBV24-1; the D gene TCRdb calls, TRBD1, cannot be checked with no DNA. The CDR3 runs 13 residues. The germline gives CDR1 KGHDR, CDR2 SFDVKD. CDR3 residues: CATSDRTGFEAFF.

This chain uses TRBV6-5 with TRBJ2-1; TCRdb picks TRBD2, but there is no DNA to check that call. CDR1 is MNHEY, CDR2 SVGAGI, per germline. The CDR3 has 16 residues. The CDR3 protein is CASSSHSGRPYNEQFF.

The chain is built from TRBV5-1 and TRBJ2-1; TCRdb calls TRBD1, which cannot be checked without DNA. Germline values: CDR1 SGHRS, CDR2 YFSETQ. This CDR3 has 12 residues. CDR3 sequence: CASSLARGEQFF.